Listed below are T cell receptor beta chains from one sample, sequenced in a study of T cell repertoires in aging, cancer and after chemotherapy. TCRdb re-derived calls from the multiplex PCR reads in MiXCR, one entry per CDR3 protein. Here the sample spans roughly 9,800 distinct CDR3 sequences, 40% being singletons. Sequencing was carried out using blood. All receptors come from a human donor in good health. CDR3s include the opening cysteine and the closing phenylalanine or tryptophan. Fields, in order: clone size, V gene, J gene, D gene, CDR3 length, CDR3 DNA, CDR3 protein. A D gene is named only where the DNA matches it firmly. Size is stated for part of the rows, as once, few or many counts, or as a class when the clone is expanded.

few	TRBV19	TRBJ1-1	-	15	TGTGCCAGTAGGCAACACGGGGCCTTGAACACTGAAGCTTTCTTT	CASRQHGALNTEAFF
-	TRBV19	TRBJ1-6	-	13	TGTGCCAGTTCTGAGGAGAGGGCTTCACCCCTCCACTTT	CASSEERASPLHF
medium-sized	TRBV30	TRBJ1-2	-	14	TGTGCCTGGAGTGCCGGGGTTGGTGGCTATGGCTACACCTTC	CAWSAGVGGYGYTF
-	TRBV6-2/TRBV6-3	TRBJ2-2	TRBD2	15	TGTGCCAGCAAAGACGGGGGGTCGAACACCGGGGAGCTGTTTTTT	CASKDGGSNTGELFF
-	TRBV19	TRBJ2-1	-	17	TGTGCCAGTAGTACATCCGGGACTCTCTACGGTTACAATGAGCAGTTCTTC	CASSTSGTLYGYNEQFF
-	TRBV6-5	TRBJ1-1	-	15	TGTGCCAGCAGTTCCCTGACAGGTTATTGGTCTGAAGCTTTCTTT	CASSSLTGYWSEAFF
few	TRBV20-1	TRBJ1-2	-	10	TGCAGGGCAGGGAACTATGGCTACACCTTC	CRAGNYGYTF
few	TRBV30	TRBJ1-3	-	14	TGTGCCTGGAGACCAATCACCTCTGGAAACACCATATATTTT	CAWRPITSGNTIYF
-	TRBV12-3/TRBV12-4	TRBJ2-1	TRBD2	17	TGTGCCAGCAGCATGGGTGGGAGACTAGCGGGGGTATTTGAGCAGTTCTTC	CASSMGGRLAGVFEQFF
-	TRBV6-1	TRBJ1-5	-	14	TGTGCCAGCAGTGATTCCGGGGGCAATCAGCCCCAGCATTTT	CASSDSGGNQPQHF
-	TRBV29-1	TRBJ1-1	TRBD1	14	TGCAGCGTTGGAACAGGGGGCCGTGGGACTGAAGCTTTCTTT	CSVGTGGRGTEAFF
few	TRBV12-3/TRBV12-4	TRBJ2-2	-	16	TGTGCCAGCAGGACTAGGGGCGGGTTAGACGCCGGGGAGCTGTTTTTT	CASRTRGGLDAGELFF
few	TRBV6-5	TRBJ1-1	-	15	TGTGCCAGCAGTTACAGGCGGGCAGCGAACACTGAAGCTTTCTTT	CASSYRRAANTEAFF
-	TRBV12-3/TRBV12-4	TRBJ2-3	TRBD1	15	TGTGCCAGCAGCGACCGGGACAGCAGCACAGATACGCAGTATTTT	CASSDRDSSTDTQYF
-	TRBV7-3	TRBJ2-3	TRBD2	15	TGTGCCAGCAGCCTACGGGGGGACGGCACAGATACGCAGTATTTT	CASSLRGDGTDTQYF
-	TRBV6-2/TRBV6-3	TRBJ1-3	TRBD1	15	TGTGCCAGCAGTTGGACAGGGAACTCTGGAAACACCATATATTTT	CASSWTGNSGNTIYF
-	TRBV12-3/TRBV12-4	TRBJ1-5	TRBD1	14	TGTGCCAGCAGTTTAGACAGGGGAAGGCAGCCCCAGCATTTT	CASSLDRGRQPQHF
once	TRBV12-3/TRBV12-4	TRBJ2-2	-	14	TGTGCCAGCATTCGGAGGGCGTTTACCGGGGAGCTGTTTTTT	CASIRRAFTGELFF
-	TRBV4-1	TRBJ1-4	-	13	TGCGCCAGCAGCCAAGTCGGGAATGAAAAACTGTTTTTT	CASSQVGNEKLFF
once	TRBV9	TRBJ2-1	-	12	TGTGCCAGCAGCGTAGCTGGTGATGAGCAGTTCTTC	CASSVAGDEQFF
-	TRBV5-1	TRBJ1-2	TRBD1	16	TGTGCCAGCAGCACTGTGGGGGGGACAGGGAACTATGGCTACACCTTC	CASSTVGGTGNYGYTF
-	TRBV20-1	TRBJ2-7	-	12	TGCAGTGCTGCCAAAGGTTCCTACGAGCAGTACTTC	CSAAKGSYEQYF
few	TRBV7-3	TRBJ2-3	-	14	TGTGCCAGCAGCTTAACGGGGGGTGCAGATACGCAGTATTTT	CASSLTGGADTQYF
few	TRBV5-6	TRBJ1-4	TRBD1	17	TGTGCCAGCAGCTTTACCGGGACAGGGAGAACTAATGAAAAACTGTTTTTT	CASSFTGTGRTNEKLFF
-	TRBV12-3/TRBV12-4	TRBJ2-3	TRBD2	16	TGTGCCAGCAGTTTATGGGGAGGGGAGCACAAAGATACGCAGTATTTT	CASSLWGGEHKDTQYF
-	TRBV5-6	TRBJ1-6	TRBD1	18	TGTGCCAGCAGCTTGGGGGACAGGGGAAAGGGATGGGTTTCACCCCTCCACTTT	CASSLGDRGKGWVSPLHF
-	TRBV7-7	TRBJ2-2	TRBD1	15	TGTGCTAGCAGCGCGACAGGGGGAGACACCGGGGAGCTGTTTTTT	CASSATGGDTGELFF
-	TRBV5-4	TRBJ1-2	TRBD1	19	TGTGCCAGCAGCTTCGGTTTAAGGACAGGGTCGGGATCTAACTATGGCTACACCTTC	CASSFGLRTGSGSNYGYTF
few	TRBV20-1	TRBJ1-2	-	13	TGCAGTGCTAGGGACGGAAGTAACTATGGCTACACCTTC	CSARDGSNYGYTF
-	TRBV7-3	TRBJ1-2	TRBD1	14	TGTGCCAGCAGCGCGGACAGGGGGCGGAATGGCTACACCTTC	CASSADRGRNGYTF
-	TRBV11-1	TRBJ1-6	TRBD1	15	TGTGCCAGCAGTTCGGGACAGGGGGCAGGTTCACCCCTCCACTTT	CASSSGQGAGSPLHF
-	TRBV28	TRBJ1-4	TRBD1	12	TGTGCCAGCAGGGGACAGTTTGAAAAACTGTTTTTT	CASRGQFEKLFF
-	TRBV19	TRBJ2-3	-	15	TGTGCCAGTAGTATACTACTCGGAGCCACAGATACGCAGTATTTT	CASSILLGATDTQYF
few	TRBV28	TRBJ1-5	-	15	TGTGCCAGCAGTTTGGCTGGGGAGGGGTCAGGGCCCCAGCATTTT	CASSLAGEGSGPQHF
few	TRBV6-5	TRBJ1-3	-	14	TGTGCCAGCAGTGAGGAGGACTCTGGAAACACCATATATTTT	CASSEEDSGNTIYF